Below, 11 T cell receptor beta chains from the same sample are listed, as sequenced in a study of shared clonotypes between healthy human individuals. Clones were sequenced by immunoSEQ multiplex PCR, and TCRdb holds only the in-frame ones, with some missing. Found here are hundreds of thousands of clones, around 67% of them singletons; the top ten hold approximately 1.8%. The sample taken for sequencing was memory CD4+ T cells sorted from blood. Indicated subset: CD45RA-negative fraction. Source of these receptors: a woman between 25 and 40 years old in good health.

On this clone itself: The junction departs from germline at one end; a sequencing error may be responsible. V usage is TRBV5-1 and J usage is TRBJ2-1, with 16 positions matching TRBD2. Germline lookup yields CDR1 SGHRS and CDR2 YFSETQ. CDR3 length: 14 amino acids. CDR3 coding DNA: TGCGCCAGCAGCTTGGACGGGACTAGCGGGAGGGGGGTCTTC. This translates into CASSLDGTSGRGVF.

This chain joins TRBV6-6 and TRBJ2-1; either TRBD1 or TRBD2 may supply D (5 bases each). Germline loops: CDR1 MNHNY, CDR2 SVGAGI (reference sequence). Trimming took off 6 bases at V and 5 bases at J, with 17 bases between the two ends. The CDR3 sequence is 15 residues long. The CDR3 DNA follows: TGTGCCAGCAGAGGGACCTCGACTTTCCACAATGAGCAGTTCTTC. Amino acid sequence: CASRGTSTFHNEQFF.

This sequence joins TRBV27 and TRBJ1-2; 7 bases match TRBD1. Trimming took 3 bases from V and 2 from J; bases not matched to a gene: 6. The CDR3 consists of 15 residues. CDR1 MNHEY and CDR2 SMNVEV come from the germline V gene (reference sequence). The CDR3 nucleotides read TGTGCCAGCAGTTTCTCGCCGGGACAGAACTATGGCTACACCTTC. Translation: CASSFSPGQNYGYTF.

This clone was counted between two and nine times. Other DNA sequences in the same sample also yield this CDR3. The V and J genes are TRBV2 and TRBJ2-2; 10 positions match TRBD2. The germline V gene encodes CDR1 SNHLY and CDR2 FYNNEI. The CDR3 extends over 15 amino acids. Trimming removed 7 bases from V and 6 bases from J; junction bases left unmatched: 8. Here the CDR3 reads CASIRLAGVPGELFF. The CDR3 region has the DNA TGTGCCAGCATACGGCTAGCGGGAGTCCCCGGGGAGCTGTTTTTT. Variable domain in full (rest from reference TRBV2 and TRBJ2-2): EPEVTQTPSHQVTQMGQEVILRCVPISNHLYFYWYRQILGQKVEFLVSFYNNEISEKSEIFDDQFSVERPDGSNFTLKIRSTKLEDSAMYFCASIRLAGVPGELFFGEGSRLTVL.

The chain couples TRBV29-1 to TRBJ1-1; 10 bases are shared with TRBD1. V trimming: 7 bases; J trimming: 4 bases; junction bases outside the gene matches: 6. The CDR3 is 13 residues long. Germline CDR1 reads SQVTM; CDR2 reads ANQGSEA. CDR3 sequence reads: CSGRTGGGTEAFF. CDR3 sequence (DNA): TGCAGCGGAAGGACAGGGGGAGGCACTGAAGCTTTCTTT.

This clone occurred a few times. The V and J genes are TRBV30 and TRBJ1-5, with a possible D match to TRBD1 (5 bases). The CDR3 totals 17 residues. Trimming left V 0 bases short and J 0 bases short, with 15 bases between. The germline gives CDR1 GTSNPN, CDR2 SVGIG (reference sequence). This CDR3 reads CAWSVGTSGHSNQPQHF. As DNA, the CDR3 is TGTGCCTGGAGTGTTGGGACTAGCGGGCATAGCAATCAGCCCCAGCATTTT.

J is TRBJ1-4 and V is TRBV27; possible D gene TRBD1, 5 bases. CDR1 is MNHEY, CDR2 SMNVEV, per germline (reference sequence). The CDR3 has 15 amino acids. Trimming removed 4 bases from V and 6 bases from J, with 15 bases in between. The CDR3 protein is CASSSVGGWDEKLFF. CDR3 DNA sequence: TGTGCCAGCAGTTCCGTGGGGGGGTGGGATGAAAAACTGTTTTTT.

This clone was seen a handful of times. The chain joins TRBV20-1 to TRBJ2-5, with D perhaps TRBD1 (6 bases). The germline gives CDR1 DFQATT, CDR2 SNEGSKA (reference sequence). This CDR3 has 10 amino acids. The CDR3 DNA reads as TGCATGACAGGTTTGGAGACCCAGTACTTC. Protein sequence: CMTGLETQYF.

This clone was seen once. The chain couples TRBV4-2 to TRBJ2-1; D is uncertain. The ends were cut back, 0 bases at V and 5 bases at J, with 20 bases in the middle. Germline V CDR1 and CDR2: LGHNA, YNFKEQ. The CDR3 has 18 amino acids. This chain's CDR3 is CASSQDPQLRVRNNEQFF. CDR3 nucleotides: TGTGCCAGCAGCCAAGATCCCCAACTAAGGGTTAGAAACAATGAGCAGTTCTTC.

The V gene is TRBV29-1, the J gene TRBJ1-1; unclear D gene. The CDR3 length is 10 residues. V was pared by 8 bases and J by 6 bases, with 10 bases between. CDR1 is SQVTM, CDR2 ANQGSEA, per germline. CDR3 region: CSISSAEAFF. DNA for the CDR3: TGCAGCATATCGTCGGCTGAAGCTTTCTTT.

In this sample, this clone turned up once. This sequence joins TRBV4-1 and TRBJ2-1; D remains ambiguous. The CDR3 spans 11 residues. Deletions cut 1 base from V and 10 bases from J, with 5 bases between. Germline CDR1 is MGHRA and CDR2 is YSYEKL. The CDR3 DNA follows: TGCGCCAGCAGCCAAGGCCAAGAGCAGTTCTTC. Residues: CASSQGQEQFF.